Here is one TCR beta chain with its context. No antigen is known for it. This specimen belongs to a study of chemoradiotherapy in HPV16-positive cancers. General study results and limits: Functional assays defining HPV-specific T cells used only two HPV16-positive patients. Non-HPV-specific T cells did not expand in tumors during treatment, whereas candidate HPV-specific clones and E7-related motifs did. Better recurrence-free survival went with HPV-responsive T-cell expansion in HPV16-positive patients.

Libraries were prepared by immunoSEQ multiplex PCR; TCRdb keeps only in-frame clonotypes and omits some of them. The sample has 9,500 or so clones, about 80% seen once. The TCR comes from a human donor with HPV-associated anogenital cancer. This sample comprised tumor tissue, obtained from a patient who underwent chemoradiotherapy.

CDR3 protein: CASSAGQGGNQPQHF. CDR3 nucleotides: TGTGCCAGCAGTGCCGGACAGGGAGGGAATCAGCCCCAGCATTTT. The V and J genes are TRBV28 and TRBJ1-5; 8 bases match TRBD1. This CDR3 has 15 residues. The junction had 7 bases not matched to a gene; V was cut back by 5 bases and J by 4 bases. Germline loops: CDR1 MDHEN, CDR2 SYDVKM.